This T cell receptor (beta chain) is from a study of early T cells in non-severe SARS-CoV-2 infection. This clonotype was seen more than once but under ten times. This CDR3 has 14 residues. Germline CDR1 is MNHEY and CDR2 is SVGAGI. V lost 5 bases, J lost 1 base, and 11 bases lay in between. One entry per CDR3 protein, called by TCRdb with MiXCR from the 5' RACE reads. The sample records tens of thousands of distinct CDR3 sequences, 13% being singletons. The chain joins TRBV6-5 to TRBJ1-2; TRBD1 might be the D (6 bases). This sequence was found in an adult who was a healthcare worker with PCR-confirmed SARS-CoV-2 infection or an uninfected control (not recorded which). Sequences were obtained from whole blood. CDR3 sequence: CASSRTAINYGYTF. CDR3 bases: TGTGCCAGCAGTCGGACAGCCATTAACTATGGCTACACCTTC.